This T cell receptor beta chain was identified in a study of blood T cells in healthy people across ages. General observations from the study: Per million T cells, TCR beta diversity dropped about linearly as age rose.

This clonotype appeared a few times. Its antigen is undetermined. V was pared by 6 bases and J by 8 bases, with 16 bases between. There are 13 residues in the CDR3. Each donor was a healthy Caucasian individual from Russia, aged roughly 6 to 100. The authors ran a second PCR of roughly 6 to 11 cycles using a sample-barcoded 5' primer and a J-beta primer mix. Tags on each cDNA molecule came from a template-switch adaptor with 12 random nucleotides. TCRdb re-analysed the 5' RACE reads in MiXCR, keeping a single row per CDR3 protein. The top ten clones hold approximately 2.1% of a sample with about 1.8 million distinct CDR3 sequences, around 50% of them seen once.

The TCR originated in a woman between 40 and 55 years old in good health. The chain has TRBV12-3 or TRBV12-4 and TRBJ1-2; D remains unclear. Sample: blood. The CDR3 sequence is CASSLGLEGGYTF. CDR3 DNA: TGTGCCAGCAGCCTCGGACTTGAAGGCGGCTACACCTTC.